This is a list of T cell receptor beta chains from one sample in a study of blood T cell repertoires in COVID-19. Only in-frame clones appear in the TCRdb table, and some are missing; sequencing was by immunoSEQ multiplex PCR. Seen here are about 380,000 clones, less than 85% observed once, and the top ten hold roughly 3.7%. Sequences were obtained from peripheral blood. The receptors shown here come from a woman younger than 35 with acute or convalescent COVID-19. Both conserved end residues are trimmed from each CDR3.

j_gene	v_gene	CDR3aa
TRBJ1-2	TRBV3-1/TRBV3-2	ASSHGYGYT
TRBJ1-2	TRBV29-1	SVSDSPNYGYT
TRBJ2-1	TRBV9	ASSVGIRTGANNEQF
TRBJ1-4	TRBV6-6	ASSLQWTAATNEKLF
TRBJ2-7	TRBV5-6	ASSLGGSGYEQY
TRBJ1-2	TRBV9	ASNTGTGVGGYT
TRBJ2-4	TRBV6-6	ASSYSKDIGNIQY
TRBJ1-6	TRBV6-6	ASSLQGGNNSPLH
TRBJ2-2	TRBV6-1	ASSEETANTGELF
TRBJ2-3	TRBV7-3	ASSSGLAGSDTQY
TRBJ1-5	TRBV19	ASSIVTGRLSNQPQH
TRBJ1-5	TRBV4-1	ASSQAPGNQPQH
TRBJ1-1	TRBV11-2	ASSRAIQGMNTEAF
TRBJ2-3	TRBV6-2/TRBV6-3	ASSPIRSSTDTQY
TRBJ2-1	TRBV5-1	ASSLALGLAGVGEQF
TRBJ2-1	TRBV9	ASSGIAGEQF
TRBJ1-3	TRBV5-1	ASSLGSGGNTIY
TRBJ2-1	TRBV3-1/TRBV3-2	ASSQDGNSYNEQF
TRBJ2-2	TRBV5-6	ASSPALAGTPTGELF
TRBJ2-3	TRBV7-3	ASSLTGTGTDTQY
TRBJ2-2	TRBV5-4	ASSLGRSRTGELF
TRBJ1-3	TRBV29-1	SVEARGPDTIY
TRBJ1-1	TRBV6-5	ASSRGWRDTEAF
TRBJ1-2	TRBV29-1	SANRDYGYT
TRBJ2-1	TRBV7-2	ASTTGGSGGANEQF
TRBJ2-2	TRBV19	ASSKKVAGITGELF
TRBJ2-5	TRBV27	ASSYGQGGETQY
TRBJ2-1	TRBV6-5	ASSYSNSGSYNEQF